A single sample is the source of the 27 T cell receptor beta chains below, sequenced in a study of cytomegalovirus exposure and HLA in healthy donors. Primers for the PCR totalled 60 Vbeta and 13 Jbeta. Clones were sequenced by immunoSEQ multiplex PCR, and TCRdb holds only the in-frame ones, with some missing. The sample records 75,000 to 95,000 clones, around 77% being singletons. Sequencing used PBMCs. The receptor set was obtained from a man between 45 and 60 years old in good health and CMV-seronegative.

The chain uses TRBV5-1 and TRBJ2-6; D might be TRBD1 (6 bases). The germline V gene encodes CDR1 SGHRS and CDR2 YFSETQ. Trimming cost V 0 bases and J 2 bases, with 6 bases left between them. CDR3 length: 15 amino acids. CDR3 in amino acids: CASSLDRAGANVLTF. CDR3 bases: TGCGCCAGCAGCTTGGACAGGGCTGGGGCCAACGTCCTGACTTTC.

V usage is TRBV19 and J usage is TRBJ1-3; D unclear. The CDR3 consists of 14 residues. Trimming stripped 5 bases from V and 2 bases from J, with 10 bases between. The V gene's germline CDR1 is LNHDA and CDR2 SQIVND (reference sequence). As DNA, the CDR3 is TGTGCCAGTAGTCCCCGCAGGACTGGAAACACCATATATTTT. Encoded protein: CASSPRRTGNTIYF.

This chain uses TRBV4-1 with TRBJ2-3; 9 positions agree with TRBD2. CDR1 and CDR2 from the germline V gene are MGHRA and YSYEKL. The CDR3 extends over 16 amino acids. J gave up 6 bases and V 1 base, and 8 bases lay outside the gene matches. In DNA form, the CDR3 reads TGCGCCAGCAGCCAAGCGGGAGCGGGGGGAGGGGATACGCAGTATTTT. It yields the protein CASSQAGAGGGDTQYF.

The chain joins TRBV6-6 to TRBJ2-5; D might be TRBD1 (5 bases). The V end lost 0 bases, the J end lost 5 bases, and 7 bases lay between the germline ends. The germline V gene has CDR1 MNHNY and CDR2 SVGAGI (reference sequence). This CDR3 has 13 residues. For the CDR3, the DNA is TGTGCCAGCAGTTACTCAGGGGTTGAGACCCAGTACTTC. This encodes CASSYSGVETQYF.

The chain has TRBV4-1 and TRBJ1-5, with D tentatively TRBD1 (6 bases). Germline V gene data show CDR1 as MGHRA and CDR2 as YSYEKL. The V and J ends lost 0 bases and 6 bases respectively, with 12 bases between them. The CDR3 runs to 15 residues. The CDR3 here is CASSQDRGQAQPQHF. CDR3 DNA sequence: TGCGCCAGCAGCCAAGACCGGGGACAAGCTCAGCCCCAGCATTTT.

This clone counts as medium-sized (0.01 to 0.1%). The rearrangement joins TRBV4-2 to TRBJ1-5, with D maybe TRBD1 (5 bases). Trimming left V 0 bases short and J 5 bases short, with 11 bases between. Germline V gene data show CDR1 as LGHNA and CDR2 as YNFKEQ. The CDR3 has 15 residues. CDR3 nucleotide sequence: TGTGCCAGCAGCCAAGACAGGGAGGGGTATCAGCCCCAGCATTTT. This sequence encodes CASSQDREGYQPQHF.

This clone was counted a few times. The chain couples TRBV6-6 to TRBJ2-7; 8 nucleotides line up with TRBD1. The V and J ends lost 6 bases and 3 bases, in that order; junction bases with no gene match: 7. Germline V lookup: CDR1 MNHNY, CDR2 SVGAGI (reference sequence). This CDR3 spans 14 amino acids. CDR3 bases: TGTGCCAGCAGATCGGCCGGACAGGGCTACGAGCAGTACTTC. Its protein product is CASRSAGQGYEQYF.

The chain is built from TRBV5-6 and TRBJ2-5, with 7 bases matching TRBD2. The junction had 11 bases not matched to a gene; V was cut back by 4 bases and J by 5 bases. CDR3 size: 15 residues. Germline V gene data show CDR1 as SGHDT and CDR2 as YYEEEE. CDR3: CASSTAGTMGETQYF. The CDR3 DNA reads TGTGCCAGCAGCACAGCGGGGACTATGGGGGAGACCCAGTACTTC.

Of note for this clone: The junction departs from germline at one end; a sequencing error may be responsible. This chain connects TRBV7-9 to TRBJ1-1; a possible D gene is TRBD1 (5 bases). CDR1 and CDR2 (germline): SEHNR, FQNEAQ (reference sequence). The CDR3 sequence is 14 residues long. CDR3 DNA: TGTTCCAGCAGCTTAGTTGGGGGGAAGTCTGAAGCTTTCTTT. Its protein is CSSSLVGGKSEAFF.

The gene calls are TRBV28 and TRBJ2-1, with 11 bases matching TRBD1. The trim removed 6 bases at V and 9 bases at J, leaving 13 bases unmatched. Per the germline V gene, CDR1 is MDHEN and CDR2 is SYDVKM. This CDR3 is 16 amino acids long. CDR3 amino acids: CASSRPVGTGGAEQFF. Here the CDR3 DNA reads TGTGCCAGCAGCCGTCCAGTGGGGACAGGGGGTGCTGAGCAGTTCTTC.

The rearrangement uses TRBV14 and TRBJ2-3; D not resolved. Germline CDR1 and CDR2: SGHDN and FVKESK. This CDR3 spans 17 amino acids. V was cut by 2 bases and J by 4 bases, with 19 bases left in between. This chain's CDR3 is CASSQFGLAQSSDTQYF. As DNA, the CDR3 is TGTGCCAGCAGCCAATTCGGGTTAGCCCAAAGTTCAGATACGCAGTATTTT. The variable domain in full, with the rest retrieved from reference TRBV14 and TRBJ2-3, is EAGVTQFPSHSVIEKGQTVTLRCDPISGHDNLYWYRRVMGKEIKFLLHFVKESKQDESGMPNNRFLAERTGGTYSTLKVQPAELEDSGVYFCASSQFGLAQSSDTQYFGPGTRLTVL.

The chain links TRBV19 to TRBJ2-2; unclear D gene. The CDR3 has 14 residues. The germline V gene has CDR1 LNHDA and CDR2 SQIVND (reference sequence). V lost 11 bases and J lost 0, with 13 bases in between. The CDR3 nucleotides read TGTGCCCCCTTGGTGGCTCCGAACACCGGGGAGCTGTTTTTT. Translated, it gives CAPLVAPNTGELFF.

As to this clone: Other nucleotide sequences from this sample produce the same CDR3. This CDR3 reads CAWSVTIEAPLHF. In nucleotides, the CDR3 is TGTGCCTGGAGTGTAACGATCGAGGCCCCCCTCCACTTT. The chain recombines TRBV30 with TRBJ1-6; D is unresolved. This CDR3 contains 13 residues. CDR1 is GTSNPN, CDR2 SVGIG, per germline (reference sequence). Between the trimmed V and J ends, which lost 0 bases and 13 bases, there was a span of 13 bases.

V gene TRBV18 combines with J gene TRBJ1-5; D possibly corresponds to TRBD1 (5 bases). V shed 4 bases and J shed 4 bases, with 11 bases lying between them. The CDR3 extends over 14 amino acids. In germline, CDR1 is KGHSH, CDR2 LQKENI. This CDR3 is CASSLLDTNQPQHF. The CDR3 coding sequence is TGTGCCAGCTCACTACTGGACACAAATCAGCCCCAGCATTTT.

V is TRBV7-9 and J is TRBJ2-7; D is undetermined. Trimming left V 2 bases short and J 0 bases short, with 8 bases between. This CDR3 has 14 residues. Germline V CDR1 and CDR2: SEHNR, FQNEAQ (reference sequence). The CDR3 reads CASSLTELSYEQYF. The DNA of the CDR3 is TGTGCCAGCAGCTTAACGGAGCTCTCCTACGAGCAGTACTTC.

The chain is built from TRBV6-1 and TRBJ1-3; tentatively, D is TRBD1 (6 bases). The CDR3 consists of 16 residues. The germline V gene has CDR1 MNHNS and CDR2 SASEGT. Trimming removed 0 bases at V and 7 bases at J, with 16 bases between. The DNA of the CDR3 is TGTGCCAGCAGTGAAGCCTTTGGGGCCACAGGGAACACCATATATTTT. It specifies CASSEAFGATGNTIYF.

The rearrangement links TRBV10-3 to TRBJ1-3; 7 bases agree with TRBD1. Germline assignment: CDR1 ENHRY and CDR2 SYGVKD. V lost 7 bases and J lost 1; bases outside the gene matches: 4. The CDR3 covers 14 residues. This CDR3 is CAITATGSGNTIYF. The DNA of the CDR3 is TGTGCCATCACCGCGACAGGGTCTGGAAACACCATATATTTT.

Here the CDR3 reads CASREQGANYGYTF. The CDR3 bases are TGTGCCAGCAGAGAACAGGGGGCTAACTATGGCTACACCTTC. This chain uses TRBV6-1 with TRBJ1-2; 8 bases align to TRBD1. This CDR3 has 14 residues. The germline gives CDR1 MNHNS, CDR2 SASEGT. V lost 6 bases, J lost 0 bases, and 3 bases stayed unmatched.

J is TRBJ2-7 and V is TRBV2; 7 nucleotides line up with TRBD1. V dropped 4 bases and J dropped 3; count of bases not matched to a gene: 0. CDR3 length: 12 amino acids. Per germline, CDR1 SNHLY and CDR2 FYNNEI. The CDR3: CASSGDSYEQYF. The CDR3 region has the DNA TGTGCCAGCAGTGGGGACAGCTACGAGCAGTACTTC.

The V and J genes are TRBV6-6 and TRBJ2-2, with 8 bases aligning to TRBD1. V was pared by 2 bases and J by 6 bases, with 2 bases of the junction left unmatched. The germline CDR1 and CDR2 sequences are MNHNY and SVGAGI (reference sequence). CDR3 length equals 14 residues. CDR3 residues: CASSYRTGPGELFF. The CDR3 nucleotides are TGTGCCAGCAGTTACCGGACAGGGCCCGGGGAGCTGTTTTTT.

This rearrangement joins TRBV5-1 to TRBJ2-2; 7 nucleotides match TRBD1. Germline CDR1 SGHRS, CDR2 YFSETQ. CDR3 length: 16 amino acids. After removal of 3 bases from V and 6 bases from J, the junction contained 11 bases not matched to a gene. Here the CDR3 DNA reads TGCGCCAGCAGCTCCGTACAGGGGCTAAAGGCCGGGGAGCTGTTTTTT. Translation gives CASSSVQGLKAGELFF.

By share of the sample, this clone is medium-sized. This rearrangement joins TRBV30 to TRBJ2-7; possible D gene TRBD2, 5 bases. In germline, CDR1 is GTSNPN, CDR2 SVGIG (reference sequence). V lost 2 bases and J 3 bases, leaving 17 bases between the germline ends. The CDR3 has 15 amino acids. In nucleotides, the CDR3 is TGTGCCTGGAGTTTGGGAGCGAACAGAATCTACGAGCAGTACTTC. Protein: CAWSLGANRIYEQYF.

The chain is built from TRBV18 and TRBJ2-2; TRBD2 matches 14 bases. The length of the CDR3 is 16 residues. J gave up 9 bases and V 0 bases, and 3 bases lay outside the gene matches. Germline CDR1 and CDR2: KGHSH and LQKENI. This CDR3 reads CASSPPGTSGGRELFF. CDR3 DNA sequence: TGTGCCAGCTCACCACCCGGGACTAGCGGGGGCCGGGAGCTGTTTTTT.

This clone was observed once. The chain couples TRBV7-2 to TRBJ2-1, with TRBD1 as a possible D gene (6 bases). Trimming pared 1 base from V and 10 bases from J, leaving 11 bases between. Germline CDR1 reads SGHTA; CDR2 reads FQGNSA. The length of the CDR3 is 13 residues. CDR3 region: CASSLGQVGEQFF. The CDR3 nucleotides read TGTGCCAGCAGCTTAGGACAGGTGGGCGAGCAGTTCTTC.

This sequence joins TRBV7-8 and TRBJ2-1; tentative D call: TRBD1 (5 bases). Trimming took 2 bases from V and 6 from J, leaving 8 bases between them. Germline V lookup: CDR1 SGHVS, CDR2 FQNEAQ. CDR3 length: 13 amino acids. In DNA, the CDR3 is TGTGCCAGCAGCTTAAGACAGCTCAATGAGCAGTTCTTC. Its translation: CASSLRQLNEQFF.

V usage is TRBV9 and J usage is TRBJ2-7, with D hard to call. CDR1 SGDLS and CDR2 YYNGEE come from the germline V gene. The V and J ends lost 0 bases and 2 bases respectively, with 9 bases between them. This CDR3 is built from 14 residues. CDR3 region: CASSVVSSTYEQYF. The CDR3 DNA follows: TGTGCCAGCAGCGTAGTTTCCAGTACCTACGAGCAGTACTTC.

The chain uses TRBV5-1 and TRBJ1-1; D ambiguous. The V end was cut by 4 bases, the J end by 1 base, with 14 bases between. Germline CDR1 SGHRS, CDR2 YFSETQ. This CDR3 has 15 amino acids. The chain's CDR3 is CASSVREGTNTEAFF. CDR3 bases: TGCGCCAGCAGCGTTCGTGAGGGCACGAACACTGAAGCTTTCTTT.